This TCR beta chain was obtained from a study of control samples from healthy donors and cancer patients. The CDR3 is made up of 15 amino acids. Germline trimming cut 5 bases from V and 3 bases from J; bases unmatched to any gene: 6. Germline CDR1 reads KGHSH; CDR2 reads LQKENI. Assay: immunoSEQ multiplex PCR; the TCRdb copy retains only in-frame clones and omits some. This sample yields 150,000 to 200,000 clones, of which around 91% are seen a single time; just over 1.4% belongs to the top ten. The sequence came from a woman aged 45-60 years in good health. This chain joins TRBV18 and TRBJ2-2; 7 nucleotides line up with TRBD1. The specimen was blood. In DNA form, the CDR3 reads TGTGCCAGCTCAACCCGACAGGGATACACCGGGGAGCTGTTTTTT. Protein sequence: CASSTRQGYTGELFF.